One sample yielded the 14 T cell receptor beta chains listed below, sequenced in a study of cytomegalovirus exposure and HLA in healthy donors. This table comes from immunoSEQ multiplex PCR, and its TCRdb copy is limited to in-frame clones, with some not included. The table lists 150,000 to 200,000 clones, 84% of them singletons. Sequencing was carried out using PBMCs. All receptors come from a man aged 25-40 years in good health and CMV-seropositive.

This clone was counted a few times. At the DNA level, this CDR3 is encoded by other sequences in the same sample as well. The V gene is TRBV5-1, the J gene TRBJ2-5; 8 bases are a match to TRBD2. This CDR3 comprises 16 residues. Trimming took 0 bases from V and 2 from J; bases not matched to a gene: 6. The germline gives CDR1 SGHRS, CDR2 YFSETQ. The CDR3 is CASSLVAAGGQETQYF. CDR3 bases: TGCGCCAGCAGCTTGGTTGCGGCGGGGGGTCAAGAGACCCAGTACTTC.

The CDR3 sequence is CASSEPGGSEKLFF. CDR3 DNA sequence: TGTGCCAGCAGTGAACCGGGGGGTAGTGAAAAACTGTTTTTT. The chain combines TRBV6-5 with TRBJ1-4, with D possibly matching TRBD1 (5 bases). The CDR3 has 14 amino acids. The V gene lost 5 bases and the J gene lost 7 bases, with 14 bases spanning the gap. Germline values: CDR1 MNHEY, CDR2 SVGAGI.

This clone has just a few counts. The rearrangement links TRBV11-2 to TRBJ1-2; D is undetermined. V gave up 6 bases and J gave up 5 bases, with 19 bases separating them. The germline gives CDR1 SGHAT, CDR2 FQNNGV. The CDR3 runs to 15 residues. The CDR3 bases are TGTGCCAGCAGTCTAGCGGCAGGTCTGAGTTATGGCTACACCTTC. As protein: CASSLAAGLSYGYTF.

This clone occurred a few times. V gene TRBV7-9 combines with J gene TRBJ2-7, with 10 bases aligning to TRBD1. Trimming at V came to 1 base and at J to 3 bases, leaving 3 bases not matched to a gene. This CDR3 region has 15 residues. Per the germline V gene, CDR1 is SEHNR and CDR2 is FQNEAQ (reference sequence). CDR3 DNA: TGTGCCAGCAGCTTAGTGGACAGGGGGTTCTACGAGCAGTACTTC. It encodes CASSLVDRGFYEQYF.

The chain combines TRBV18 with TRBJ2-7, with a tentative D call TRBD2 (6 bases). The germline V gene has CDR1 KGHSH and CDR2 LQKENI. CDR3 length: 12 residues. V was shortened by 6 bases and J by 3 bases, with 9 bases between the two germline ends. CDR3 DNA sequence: TGTGCCAGCTCCCCCGGGGGCTACGAGCAGTACTTC. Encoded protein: CASSPGGYEQYF.

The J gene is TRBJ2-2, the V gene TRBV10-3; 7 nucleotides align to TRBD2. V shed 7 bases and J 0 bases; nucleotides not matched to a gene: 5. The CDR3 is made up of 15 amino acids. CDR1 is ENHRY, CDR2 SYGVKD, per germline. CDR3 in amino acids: CAINTGLPNTGELFF. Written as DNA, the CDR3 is TGTGCCATCAACACGGGACTACCGAACACCGGGGAGCTGTTTTTT.

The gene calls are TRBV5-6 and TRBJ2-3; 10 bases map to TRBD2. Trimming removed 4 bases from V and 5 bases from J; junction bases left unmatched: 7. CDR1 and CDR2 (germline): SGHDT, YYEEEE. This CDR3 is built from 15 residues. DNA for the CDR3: TGTGCCAGCAGCCGAAGGGGACTAGCGATAGATACGCAGTATTTT. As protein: CASSRRGLAIDTQYF.

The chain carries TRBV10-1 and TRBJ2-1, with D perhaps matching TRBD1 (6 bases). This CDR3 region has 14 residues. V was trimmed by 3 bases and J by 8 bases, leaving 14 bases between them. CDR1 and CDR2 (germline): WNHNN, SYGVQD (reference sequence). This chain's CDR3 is CASSDWTRQDEQFF. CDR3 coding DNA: TGCGCCAGCAGTGACTGGACCCGACAGGATGAGCAGTTCTTC.

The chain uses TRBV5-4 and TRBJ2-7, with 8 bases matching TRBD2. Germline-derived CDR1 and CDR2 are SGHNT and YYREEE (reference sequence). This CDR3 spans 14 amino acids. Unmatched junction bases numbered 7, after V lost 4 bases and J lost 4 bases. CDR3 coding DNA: TGTGCCAGCAGCACGAAGCGGGGGAAATACGAGCAGTACTTC. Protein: CASSTKRGKYEQYF.

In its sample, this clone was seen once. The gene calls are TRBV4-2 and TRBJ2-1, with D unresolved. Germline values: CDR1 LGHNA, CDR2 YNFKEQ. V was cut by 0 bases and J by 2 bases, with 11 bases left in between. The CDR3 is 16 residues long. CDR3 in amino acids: CASSQERRLAYNEQFF. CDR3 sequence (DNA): TGTGCCAGCAGCCAAGAAAGACGTCTAGCCTACAATGAGCAGTTCTTC.

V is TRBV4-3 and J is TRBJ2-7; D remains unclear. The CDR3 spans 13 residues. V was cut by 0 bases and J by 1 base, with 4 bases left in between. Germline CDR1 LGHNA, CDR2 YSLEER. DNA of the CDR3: TGCGCCAGCAGCCAAGAGCGTTCCTACGAGCAGTACTTC. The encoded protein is CASSQERSYEQYF.

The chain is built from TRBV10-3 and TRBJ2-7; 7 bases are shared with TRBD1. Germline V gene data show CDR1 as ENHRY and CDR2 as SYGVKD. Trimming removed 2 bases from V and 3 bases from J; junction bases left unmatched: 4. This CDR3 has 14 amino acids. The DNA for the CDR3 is TGTGCCATCAGTGAGGGACAGGCCCACTACGAGCAGTACTTC. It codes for CAISEGQAHYEQYF.

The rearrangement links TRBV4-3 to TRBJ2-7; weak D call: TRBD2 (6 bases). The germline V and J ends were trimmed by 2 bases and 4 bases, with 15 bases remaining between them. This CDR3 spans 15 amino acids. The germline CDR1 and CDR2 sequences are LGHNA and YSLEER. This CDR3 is CASSQTPGLTYEQYF. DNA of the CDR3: TGCGCCAGCAGCCAAACCCCGGGACTGACGTACGAGCAGTACTTC.

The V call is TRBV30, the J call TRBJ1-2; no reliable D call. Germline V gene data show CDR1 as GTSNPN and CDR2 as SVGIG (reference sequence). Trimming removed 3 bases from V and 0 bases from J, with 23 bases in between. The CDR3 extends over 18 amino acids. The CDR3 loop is CAWSSNRPFTDSNYGYTF. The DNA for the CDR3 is TGTGCCTGGAGCTCGAACCGACCTTTCACGGACTCTAACTATGGCTACACCTTC.